The T cell receptor beta chain under discussion was sequenced for a study of siplizumab effects on memory and regulatory T cells. The study's findings and limits: Alloreactive sequences tracing back to unstimulated CD4+ memory cells were significantly reduced by siplizumab.

Assay: immunoSEQ multiplex PCR; the TCRdb copy retains only in-frame clones and omits some. Of approximately 100,000 clones detected, 92% appear once; the ten largest clones hold about 12%. Trimming shortened V by 6 bases and J by 0 bases, and 11 bases separated the two germline ends. This CDR3 has 14 amino acids. CDR1 is MDHEN, CDR2 SYDVKM, per germline. This clone was picked up a small number of times. Its target is not known. The source material was non-Treg CD4+ T cells sorted from blood. The genes are TRBV28 and TRBJ1-1, with D possibly being TRBD1 (5 bases). This sequence originates from a human donor in good health. Here the CDR3 DNA reads TGTGCCAGCAGCCGCACGGGGGTGAACACTGAAGCTTTCTTT. Encoded protein: CASSRTGVNTEAFF.